The TCR beta chain under discussion was sequenced for a study of blood T cells in healthy people across ages. A J-beta primer mix and a sample-barcoded 5' primer were used in a second PCR of about 6 to 12 cycles. Via MiXCR, TCRdb re-called the 5' RACE reads, giving one row per CDR3 protein. The sample holds about 760,000 distinct CDR3 sequences, 20% to 30% seen once. In germline, CDR1 is SGHRS, CDR2 YFSETQ. CDR3 length: 16 amino acids. Trimming removed 3 bases from V and 0 bases from J; junction bases left unmatched: 5. Study findings and constraints: In the absence of known donor CMV status, changes in expanded clonotypes were possibly confounded.

A remark on this clonotype: Its antigen is still unknown.

The same sample was also studied in work on T cells of mothers and their children. That report notes: Input to cDNA synthesis comprised all extracted RNA, at a ratio of about 1.4 ug per 15 ul.

This clonotype originated in a boy between 10 and 17 years old in good health. The source material was blood. The chain is built from TRBV5-1 and TRBJ2-1; TRBD1 aligns across 8 bases. The CDR3 sequence: CASSSGQVSSYNEQFF. DNA for the CDR3: TGCGCCAGCAGCTCGGGACAGGTCAGCTCCTACAATGAGCAGTTCTTC.